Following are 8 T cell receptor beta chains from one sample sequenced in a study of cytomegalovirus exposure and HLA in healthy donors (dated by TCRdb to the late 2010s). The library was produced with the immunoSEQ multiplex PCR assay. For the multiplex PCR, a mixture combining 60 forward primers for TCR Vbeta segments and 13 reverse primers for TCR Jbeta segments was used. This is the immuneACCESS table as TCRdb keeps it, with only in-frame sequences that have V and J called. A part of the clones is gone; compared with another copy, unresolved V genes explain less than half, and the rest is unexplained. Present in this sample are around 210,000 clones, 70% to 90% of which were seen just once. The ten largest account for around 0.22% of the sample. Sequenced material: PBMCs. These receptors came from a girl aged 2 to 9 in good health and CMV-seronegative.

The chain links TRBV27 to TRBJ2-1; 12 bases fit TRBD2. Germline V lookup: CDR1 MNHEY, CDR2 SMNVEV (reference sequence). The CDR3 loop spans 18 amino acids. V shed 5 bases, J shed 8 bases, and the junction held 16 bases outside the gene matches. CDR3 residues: CASSPKAYSTSGRDEQFF. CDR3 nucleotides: TGTGCCAGCAGTCCAAAAGCCTATTCGACTAGCGGGAGAGATGAGCAGTTCTTC.

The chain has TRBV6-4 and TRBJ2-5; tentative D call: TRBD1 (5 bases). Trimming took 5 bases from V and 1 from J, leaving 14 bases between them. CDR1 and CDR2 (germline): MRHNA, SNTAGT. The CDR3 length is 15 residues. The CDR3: CASSPTQGCQETQYF. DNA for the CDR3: TGTGCCAGCAGTCCCACCCAGGGCTGCCAAGAGACCCAGTACTTC.

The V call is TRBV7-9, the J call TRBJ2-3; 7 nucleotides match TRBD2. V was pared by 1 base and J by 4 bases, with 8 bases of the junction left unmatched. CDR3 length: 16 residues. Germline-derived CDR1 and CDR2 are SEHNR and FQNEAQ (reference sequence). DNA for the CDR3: TGTGCCAGCAGCTTAGTATCGGGGGGTGCCGCAGATACGCAGTATTTT. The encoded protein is CASSLVSGGAADTQYF.

The CDR3 loop is CASSAGTSGGYEQYF. The CDR3 DNA reads as TGTGCCAGCAGCGCCGGGACTAGCGGGGGTTACGAGCAGTACTTC. The chain joins TRBV9 to TRBJ2-7; 14 nucleotides line up with TRBD2. J lost 4 bases, V lost 3 bases, and 3 bases had no gene match. This CDR3 contains 15 residues. Germline V gene data show CDR1 as SGDLS and CDR2 as YYNGEE.

The CDR3 is CASSQTGGGTQYF. The CDR3, as DNA: TGTGCCAGCAGCCAAACAGGGGGAGGGACCCAGTACTTC. This chain joins TRBV6-1 and TRBJ2-5, with 8 bases matching TRBD1. CDR3 length: 13 amino acids. The trim removed 6 bases at V and 7 bases at J, leaving 7 bases unmatched. Germline assignment: CDR1 MNHNS and CDR2 SASEGT.

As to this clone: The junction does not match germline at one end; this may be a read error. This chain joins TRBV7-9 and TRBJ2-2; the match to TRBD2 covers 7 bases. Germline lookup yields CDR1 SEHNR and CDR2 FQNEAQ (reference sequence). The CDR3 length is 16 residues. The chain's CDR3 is CSSTPLARTYTGELFF. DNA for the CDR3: TGTTCCAGCACCCCACTAGCGAGAACCTACACCGGGGAGCTGTTTTTT. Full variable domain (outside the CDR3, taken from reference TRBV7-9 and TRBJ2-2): DTGVSQNPRHKITKRGQNVTFRCDPISEHNRLYWYRQTLGQGPEFLTYFQNEAQLEKSRLLSDRFSAERPKGSFSTLEIQRTEQGDSAMYLCSSTPLARTYTGELFFGEGSRLTVL.

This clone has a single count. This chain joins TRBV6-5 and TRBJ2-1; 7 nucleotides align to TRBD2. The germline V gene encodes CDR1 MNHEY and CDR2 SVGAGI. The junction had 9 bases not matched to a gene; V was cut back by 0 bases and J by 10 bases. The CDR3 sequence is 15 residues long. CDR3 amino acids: CASSYSSAGEAEQFF. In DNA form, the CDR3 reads TGTGCCAGCAGTTACTCGAGTGCGGGAGAAGCCGAGCAGTTCTTC.

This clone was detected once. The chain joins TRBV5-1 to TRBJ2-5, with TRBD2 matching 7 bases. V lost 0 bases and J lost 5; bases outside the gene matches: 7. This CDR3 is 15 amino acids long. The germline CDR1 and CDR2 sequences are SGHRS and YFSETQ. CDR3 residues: CASSLGVGGGETQYF. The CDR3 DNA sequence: TGCGCCAGCAGCTTGGGGGTCGGGGGAGGGGAGACCCAGTACTTC.